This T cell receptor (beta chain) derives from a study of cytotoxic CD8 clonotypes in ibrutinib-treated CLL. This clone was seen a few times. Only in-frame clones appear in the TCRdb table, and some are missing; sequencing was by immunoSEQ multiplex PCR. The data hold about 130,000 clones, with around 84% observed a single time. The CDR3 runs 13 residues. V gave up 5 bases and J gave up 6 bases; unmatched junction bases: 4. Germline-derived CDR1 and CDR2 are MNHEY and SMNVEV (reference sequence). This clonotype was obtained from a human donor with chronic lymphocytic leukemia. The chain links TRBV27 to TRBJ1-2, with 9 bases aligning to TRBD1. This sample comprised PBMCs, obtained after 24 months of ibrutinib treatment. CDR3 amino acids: CASSPWTGDGYTF. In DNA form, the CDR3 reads TGTGCCAGCAGTCCCTGGACAGGGGATGGCTACACCTTC.